The text below deals with one T cell receptor beta chain. Its antigen has not been determined. The input lacks base qualities; no much larger clone sits a single base away. Patients with a history of autoimmune disease or receiving systemic immunosuppression were excluded from the trial. Peripheral blood for TCR sequencing was collected from all dose cohorts at baseline, on cycle 4 day 1, and on cycle 7 day 1. Samples were obtained from an open-label, multicenter, first-in-human phase I dose-escalation trial of ivuxolimab. Adults with locally advanced or metastatic melanoma, renal cell, hepatocellular, or head and neck squamous cell carcinoma were enrolled in the trial. CD4+ and CD8+ T cells were sorted separately from peripheral blood before TCR sequencing. The record originates from a study of OX40 agonist ivuxolimab in advanced cancers. Study-level background: The costimulatory receptor OX40 (CD134) was targeted by ivuxolimab, a fully human IgG2 agonistic monoclonal antibody. Patients were allowed to have had prior anti-PD-1, anti-PD-L1 or anti-CTLA-4 therapy, and more than 30% of the dose-escalation patients had previously received checkpoint inhibitors. Partial responses were achieved by three dose-escalation patients, of whom one had hepatocellular carcinoma and two had cutaneous melanoma. A male proportion of 70% to 90% and a mean age of approximately 60 years, ranging from 23 to 79, were recorded for the dose-escalation cohort. Intravenous ivuxolimab was administered to patients every 2 weeks at six dose levels: 0.01, 0.1, 0.3, 1.5, 3 and 10 mg/kg. The paper describes the monotherapy dose-escalation part (N ≈ 51 patients) of the phase I trial of ivuxolimab. Peripheral TCRbeta sequencing was intended to test whether TCR sequence diversity was altered and clonal T-cell expansion was caused by ivuxolimab. Among the roughly 52 dose-escalation patients, about 19 had hepatocellular carcinoma, approximately 15 melanoma, 9 renal cell carcinoma and 9 head and neck cancer. General findings and caveats noted by the study authors: In the 0.1-3.0 mg/kg groups, partial responders were among the patients with the lowest normalized peripheral clonal expansion, particularly in CD8+ T cells. The antigen specificity of the clonally expanded peripheral T cells was not determined. Low levels of normalized T-cell clonal expansion were also seen in some patients who did not respond. After ivuxolimab, more expanded clones were found on average in CD8+ T cells than in CD4+ T cells. At doses from 0.1 to 3.0 mg/kg, clonal expansion was seen in both CD4+ and CD8+ blood T cells between baseline and week 6.

To sequence the TCRbeta CDR3 region, genomic DNA was isolated from the sorted cells. The immunoSEQ Assay was used to sequence the TCRbeta CDR3 regions. TCRdb's version of the immuneACCESS table is confined to in-frame rearrangements and falls short of the full clone set. An unresolved V gene accounts for under half of the shortfall where checked; the remainder is of unknown origin. The table for this sample lists under 65,000 clones; 87% of them were counted only once. The leading ten clones occupy under 0.4% of the sample. The germline V gene gives CDR1 as SGHVS and CDR2 as FQNEAQ. From the cysteine through the phenylalanine, the CDR3 covers 19 amino acids. Only CDR3 DNA is held: 57 bases, read in frame from base 1. Deletion took 2 bases off V and 0 bases off J, with a span of 20 bases between the germline ends.

The chain links TRBV7-8 with TRBJ2-1; TRBD2 is a weak D gene call, 7 bases matching. The sample consisted of CD4+ or CD8+ T cells sorted from blood, taken in a trial of the OX40 agonist ivuxolimab. The clonotype was recovered from an adult with an advanced solid tumor such as melanoma, head and neck, liver or kidney cancer. At the DNA level, the sequence is TGTGCCAGCAGCTTAAATAATATGGGGGGGGGCCGCTCCTACAATGAGCAGTTCTTC. Its coded protein is CASSLNNMGGGRSYNEQFF.